The present T cell receptor beta chain was sequenced within a study of CD8+CD57+ T cells in acquired aplastic anemia. The TCR beta profiling, which covered VDJ combination and CDR3 sequence, was carried out using genomic DNA as the template. Each CDR3 protein is one row after TCRdb ran MiXCR on the reads. The sample holds 300,000 or so distinct CDR3 sequences; approximately 57% are singletons and the top ten take roughly 1.3%. All patients picked for sequencing had shown, by flow cytometry, an expansion of CD8+CD57+ cells. Every patient was diagnosed with severe acquired aplastic anemia. Per the germline V gene, CDR1 is SNHLY and CDR2 is FYNNEI. The CDR3 loop spans 16 amino acids. V was clipped by 8 bases and J by 7 bases, with 21 bases between them.

V gene TRBV2 combines with J gene TRBJ1-6; D call uncertain. The sample comprised sorted CD4+, CD8+, or CD8+CD57+ T cells (not recorded which) from PBMCs. This clonotype was sampled from a human donor with aplastic anemia. This CDR3 reads CASGGRAPGLNSPLHF. CDR3 in DNA: TGTGCCAGCGGTGGACGAGCCCCCGGGTTAAATTCACCCCTCCACTTT.